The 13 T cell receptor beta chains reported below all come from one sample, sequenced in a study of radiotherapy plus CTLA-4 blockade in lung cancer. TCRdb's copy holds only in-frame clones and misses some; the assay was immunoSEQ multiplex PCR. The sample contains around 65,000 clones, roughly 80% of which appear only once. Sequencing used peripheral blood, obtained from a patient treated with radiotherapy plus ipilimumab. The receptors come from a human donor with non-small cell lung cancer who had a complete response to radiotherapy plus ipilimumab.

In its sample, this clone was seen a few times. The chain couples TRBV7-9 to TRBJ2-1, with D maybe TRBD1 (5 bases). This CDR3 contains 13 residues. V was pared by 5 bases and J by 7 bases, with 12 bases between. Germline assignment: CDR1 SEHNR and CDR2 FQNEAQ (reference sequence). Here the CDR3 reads CASSTPGINEQFF. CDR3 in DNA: TGTGCCAGCAGCACTCCAGGGATTAATGAGCAGTTCTTC.

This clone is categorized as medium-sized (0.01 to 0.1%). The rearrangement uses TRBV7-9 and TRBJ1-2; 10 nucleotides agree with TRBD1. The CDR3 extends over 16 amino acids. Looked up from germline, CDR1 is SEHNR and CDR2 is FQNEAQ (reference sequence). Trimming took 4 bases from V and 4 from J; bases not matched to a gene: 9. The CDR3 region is CASSYSRQGAFYGYTF. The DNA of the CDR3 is TGTGCCAGCAGCTACTCGCGACAGGGGGCGTTCTATGGCTACACCTTC.

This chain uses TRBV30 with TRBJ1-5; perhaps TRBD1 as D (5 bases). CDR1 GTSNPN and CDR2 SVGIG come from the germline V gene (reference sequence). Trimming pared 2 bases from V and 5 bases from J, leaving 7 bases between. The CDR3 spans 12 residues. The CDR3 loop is CAWSWGHQPQHF. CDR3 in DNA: TGTGCCTGGAGTTGGGGACATCAGCCCCAGCATTTT. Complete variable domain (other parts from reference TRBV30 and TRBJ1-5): SQTIHQWPATLVQPVGSPLSLECTVEGTSNPNLYWYRQAAGRGLQLLFYSVGIGQISSEVPQNLSASRPQDRQFILSSKKLLLSDSGFYLCAWSWGHQPQHFGDGTRLSIL.

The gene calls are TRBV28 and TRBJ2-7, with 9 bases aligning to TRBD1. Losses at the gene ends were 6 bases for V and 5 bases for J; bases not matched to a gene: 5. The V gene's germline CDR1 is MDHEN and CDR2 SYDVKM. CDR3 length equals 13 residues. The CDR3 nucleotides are TGTGCCAGCAGAGGGACAGGGTGGGACGAGCAGTACTTC. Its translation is CASRGTGWDEQYF.

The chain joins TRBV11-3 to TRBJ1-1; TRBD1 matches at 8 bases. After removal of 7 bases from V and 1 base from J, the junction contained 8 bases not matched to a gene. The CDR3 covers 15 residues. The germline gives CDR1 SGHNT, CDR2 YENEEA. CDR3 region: CASKFRTGQNTEAFF. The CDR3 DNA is TGTGCCAGCAAATTCAGGACAGGGCAGAACACTGAAGCTTTCTTT.

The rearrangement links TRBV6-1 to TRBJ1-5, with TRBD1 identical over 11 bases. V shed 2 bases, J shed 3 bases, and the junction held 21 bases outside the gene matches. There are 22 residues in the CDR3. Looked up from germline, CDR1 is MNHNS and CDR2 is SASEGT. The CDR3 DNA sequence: TGTGCCAGCAGTGAATACGGAGGTTTTTTAAGGGACAGGGGGAGAAACAATCAGCCCCAGCATTTT. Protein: CASSEYGGFLRDRGRNNQPQHF.

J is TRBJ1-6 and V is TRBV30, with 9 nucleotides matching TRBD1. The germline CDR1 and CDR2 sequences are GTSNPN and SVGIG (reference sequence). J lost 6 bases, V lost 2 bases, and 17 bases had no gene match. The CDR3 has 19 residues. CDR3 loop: CAWSYGTGLFKRVNSPLHF. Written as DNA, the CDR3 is TGTGCCTGGAGTTACGGGACAGGGTTATTTAAGCGCGTTAATTCACCCCTCCACTTT. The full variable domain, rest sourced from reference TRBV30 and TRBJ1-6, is SQTIHQWPATLVQPVGSPLSLECTVEGTSNPNLYWYRQAAGRGLQLLFYSVGIGQISSEVPQNLSASRPQDRQFILSSKKLLLSDSGFYLCAWSYGTGLFKRVNSPLHFGNGTRLTVT.

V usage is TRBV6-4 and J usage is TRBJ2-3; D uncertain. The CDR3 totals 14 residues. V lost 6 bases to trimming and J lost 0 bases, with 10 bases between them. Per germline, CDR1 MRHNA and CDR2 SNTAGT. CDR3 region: CASSLDGSTDTQYF. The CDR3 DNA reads TGTGCCAGCAGCCTCGACGGTAGCACAGATACGCAGTATTTT.

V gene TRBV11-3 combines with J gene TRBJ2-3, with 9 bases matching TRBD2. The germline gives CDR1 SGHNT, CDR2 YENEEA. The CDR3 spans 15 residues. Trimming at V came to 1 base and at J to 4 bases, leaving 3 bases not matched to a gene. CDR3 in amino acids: CASSLGTSEADTQYF. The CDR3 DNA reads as TGTGCCAGCAGCTTAGGGACTAGCGAGGCAGATACGCAGTATTTT.

The CDR3 DNA follows: TGTGCCAGCAGTTACGGGGCAGAGAGATACGAGCAGTACTTC. Residues: CASSYGAERYEQYF. The genes are TRBV6-5 and TRBJ2-7; a weak D match, TRBD1 (5 bases). Germline-derived CDR1 and CDR2 are MNHEY and SVGAGI. V dropped 2 bases and J dropped 4 bases, with 12 bases sitting between them. The CDR3 has 14 amino acids.

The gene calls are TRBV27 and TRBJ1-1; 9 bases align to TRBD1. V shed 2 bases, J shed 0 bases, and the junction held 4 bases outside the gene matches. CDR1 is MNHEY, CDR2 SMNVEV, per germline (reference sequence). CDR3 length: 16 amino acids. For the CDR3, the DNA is TGTGCCAGCAGTTTACGATGGACAGGGGTGAACACTGAAGCTTTCTTT. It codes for CASSLRWTGVNTEAFF.

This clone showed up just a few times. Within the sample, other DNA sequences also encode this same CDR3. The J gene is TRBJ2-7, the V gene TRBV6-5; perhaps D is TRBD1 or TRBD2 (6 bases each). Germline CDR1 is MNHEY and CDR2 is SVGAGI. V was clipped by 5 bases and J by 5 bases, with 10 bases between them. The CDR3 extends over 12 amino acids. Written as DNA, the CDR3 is TGTGCCAGCAGTCGAAGGGGGGACGAGCAGTACTTC. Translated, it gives CASSRRGDEQYF.

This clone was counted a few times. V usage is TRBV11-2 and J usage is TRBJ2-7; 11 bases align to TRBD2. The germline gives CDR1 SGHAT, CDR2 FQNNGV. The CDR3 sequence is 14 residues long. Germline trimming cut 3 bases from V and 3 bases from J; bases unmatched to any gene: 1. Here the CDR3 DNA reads TGTGCCAGCAGCTTGACTAGCGGGGTCTACGAGCAGTACTTC. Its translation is CASSLTSGVYEQYF.